One sample yielded the 27 T cell receptor beta chains listed below, sequenced in a study of post-analysis software for immune sequencing data. Overall study findings and caveats: Controls showed lower frequencies than patients for 4 or 5 TRBV segments, and TRBV5-6, TRBV5-1 and TRBV20-1 were among these.

Carried by the TCR beta cDNA libraries were unique molecular identifiers. TCRdb passed the PCR reads through MiXCR, listing each CDR3 protein once. The sample includes 450,000 to 650,000 distinct CDR3 sequences, roughly two fifths seen only once; the top ten take approximately 1.7%. These TCRs' antigens remain unknown. Material: blood. These receptors all come from a girl aged 5 to 17 with multiple sclerosis.

The CDR3 bases are TGTGCCACCAGTGATGGCGGCCCCACAACCAATGAGCAGTTCTTC. Amino acid sequence: CATSDGGPTTNEQFF. The chain has TRBV24-1 and TRBJ2-1; D is ambiguous. Germline lookup yields CDR1 KGHDR and CDR2 SFDVKD. V was shortened by 3 bases and J by 6 bases, with 14 bases between the two germline ends. CDR3 length: 15 residues.

This chain links TRBV10-3 with TRBJ1-2; 11 positions match TRBD1. V shed 8 bases and J 3 bases; nucleotides not matched to a gene: 5. Per the germline V gene, CDR1 is ENHRY and CDR2 is SYGVKD. The CDR3 runs 14 residues. The DNA for the CDR3 is TGTGCCATCCGAAGGACAGGGGGCTACTATGGCTACACCTTC. This sequence encodes CAIRRTGGYYGYTF.

The chain links TRBV29-1 to TRBJ2-2, with TRBD1 as a possible D gene (6 bases). Germline-derived CDR1 and CDR2 are SQVTM and ANQGSEA. V lost 4 bases and J 2 bases, leaving 11 bases between the germline ends. CDR3 length equals 14 residues. This CDR3 is CSVAGDTNTGELFF. Here the CDR3 DNA reads TGCAGCGTTGCCGGGGACACCAACACCGGGGAGCTGTTTTTT.

This rearrangement joins TRBV7-2 to TRBJ1-2; D perhaps matches TRBD1 (5 bases). V lost 2 bases, J lost 8 bases, and 18 bases lay in between. Per germline, CDR1 SGHTA and CDR2 FQGNSA. This CDR3 spans 15 amino acids. CDR3 in DNA: TGTGCCAGCAGCTTACAATGGCAGGGAGGTTACGGCTACACCTTC. Amino acids: CASSLQWQGGYGYTF.

The V call is TRBV10-3, the J call TRBJ2-1; 8 bases are shared with TRBD2. The CDR3 length is 18 residues. V dropped 6 bases and J dropped 1; count of bases not matched to a gene: 14. In germline, CDR1 is ENHRY, CDR2 SYGVKD. CDR3 nucleotide sequence: TGTGCCATCAGCTTAGGGCTAGCGGGCCGTGGGTCCTACAATGAGCAGTTCTTC. Amino acid sequence: CAISLGLAGRGSYNEQFF.

The V and J genes are TRBV7-9 and TRBJ1-5, with D unclear. The germline V gene encodes CDR1 SEHNR and CDR2 FQNEAQ (reference sequence). V was trimmed by 5 bases and J by 0 bases, leaving 8 bases between them. This CDR3 spans 14 amino acids. The DNA for the CDR3 is TGTGCCAGCAGCCCGGGAGTTAGCAATCAGCCCCAGCATTTT. It yields the protein CASSPGVSNQPQHF. Full variable domain (rest looked up from reference TRBV7-9 and TRBJ1-5): DTGVSQNPRHKITKRGQNVTFRCDPISEHNRLYWYRQTLGQGPEFLTYFQNEAQLEKSRLLSDRFSAERPKGSFSTLEIQRTEQGDSAMYLCASSPGVSNQPQHFGDGTRLSIL.

V usage is TRBV20-1 and J usage is TRBJ2-1, with TRBD1 as a possible D gene (5 bases). The CDR3 length is 13 residues. Germline CDR1 and CDR2: DFQATT and SNEGSKA (reference sequence). The CDR3 nucleotides read TGCACCCCAGCAGTAGGGGCCTACAATGAGCAGTTCTTC. It specifies CTPAVGAYNEQFF.

The chain combines TRBV12-3 or TRBV12-4 with TRBJ1-5; D is undetermined. CDR3 length equals 16 residues. V was pared by 3 bases and J by 0 bases, with 12 bases between. CDR3 residues: CASSFGPIYSNQPQHF. The DNA for the CDR3 is TGTGCCAGCAGTTTTGGCCCTATTTATAGCAATCAGCCCCAGCATTTT.

This clonotype was found a few times. CDR3 sequence: CASSLDHSEVYEQYF. CDR3 coding DNA: TGTGCCAGCAGCTTGGATCACAGTGAGGTCTACGAGCAGTACTTC. The J gene is TRBJ2-7, the V gene TRBV13, with D hard to call. V lost 3 bases and J 3 bases, leaving 15 bases between the germline ends. This CDR3 spans 15 amino acids. CDR1 and CDR2 (germline): PRHDT, FYEKMQ (reference sequence).

CDR3 sequence reads: CASSLDRPGANVLTF. The CDR3 bases are TGTGCCAGCAGTTTAGATAGGCCCGGGGCCAACGTCCTGACTTTC. The chain employs TRBV12-3 or TRBV12-4 and TRBJ2-6, with D uncertain. The CDR3 is made up of 15 amino acids. The V end was cut by 1 base, the J end by 4 bases, with 8 bases between.

The V call is TRBV20-1, the J call TRBJ2-1, with no clear D. V gave up 3 bases and J gave up 5 bases, with 20 bases separating them. This CDR3 has 16 residues. Germline V gives CDR1 DFQATT, CDR2 SNEGSKA (reference sequence). The DNA of the CDR3 is TGCAGTGCTAGGGAGACCAATGCTGTGTCGGACAATGAGCAGTTCTTC. Translating it yields CSARETNAVSDNEQFF.

The chain employs TRBV5-1 and TRBJ2-7; TRBD1 or TRBD2 may be the D gene (5 bases each). Near its end, the DNA agrees better with TRBJ2-4, so the J call may be wrong. The CDR3 spans 17 residues. Germline V CDR1 and CDR2: SGHRS, YFSETQ. This CDR3 reads CASSFLGPGSAKNIQYF. CDR3 DNA: TGCGCCAGCAGCTTTTTGGGACCCGGGTCCGCCAAAAACATTCAGTACTTC.

The sample holds a few counts of this clonotype. The chain links TRBV12-3 or TRBV12-4 to TRBJ1-2, with TRBD1 matching 8 bases. V trimming: 1 base; J trimming: 4 bases; junction bases outside the gene matches: 8. CDR3 size: 16 residues. CDR3 loop: CASSLVPGQDRYGYTF. CDR3 nucleotides: TGTGCCAGCAGTTTAGTCCCGGGACAGGACCGCTATGGCTACACCTTC.

The rearrangement uses TRBV7-2 and TRBJ2-7; 7 bases agree with TRBD1. Per the germline V gene, CDR1 is SGHTA and CDR2 is FQGNSA. The CDR3 loop spans 15 amino acids. J gave up 2 bases and V 3 bases, and 7 bases lay outside the gene matches. Written as DNA, the CDR3 is TGTGCCAGCAGCTTTGACAGGGCGGCCGCCTACGAGCAGTACTTC. Its protein is CASSFDRAAAYEQYF.

The gene calls are TRBV20-1 and TRBJ2-7; the D gene is possibly TRBD2 (5 bases). This CDR3 contains 13 residues. V lost 7 bases and J lost 1, with 14 bases in between. Germline CDR1 DFQATT, CDR2 SNEGSKA (reference sequence). The DNA of the CDR3 is TGCAGTGTCGGACTGGATCATTCCTACGAGCAGTACTTC. It specifies CSVGLDHSYEQYF.

This clonotype was detected a few times. CDR3 sequence reads: CATKEGNGETQYF. CDR3 sequence (DNA): TGTGCCACGAAAGAAGGGAACGGAGAGACCCAGTACTTC. The V and J genes are TRBV10-3 and TRBJ2-5; D gene ambiguous. Trimming removed 10 bases from V and 4 bases from J, with 16 bases in between. The germline V gene has CDR1 ENHRY and CDR2 SYGVKD. CDR3 length: 13 residues.

In its sample, this clonotype was seen a few times. The V call is TRBV6-1, the J call TRBJ2-1; 7 nucleotides match TRBD1. Germline V lookup: CDR1 MNHNS, CDR2 SASEGT. V lost 4 bases, J lost 4 bases, and 1 base stayed unmatched. There are 13 residues in the CDR3. The DNA for the CDR3 is TGTGCCAGCAGTGGGGACAGTTACAATGAGCAGTTCTTC. Amino acid sequence: CASSGDSYNEQFF.

V gene TRBV11-3 combines with J gene TRBJ2-3; 8 bases agree with TRBD2. CDR1 and CDR2 from the germline V gene are SGHNT and YENEEA. The CDR3 has 16 amino acids. The J segment lost 1 base and the V segment lost 2 bases, leaving 5 bases of the junction unmatched. The CDR3 DNA is TGTGCCAGCAGCTTAAGGTGGCGGGAGGGCACAGATACGCAGTATTTT. Translating gives CASSLRWREGTDTQYF.

The V call is TRBV29-1, the J call TRBJ2-3; 9 bases map to TRBD2. Germline lookup yields CDR1 SQVTM and CDR2 ANQGSEA. This CDR3 has 14 amino acids. V shed 6 bases and J 4 bases; nucleotides not matched to a gene: 8. The CDR3 coding sequence is TGCAGCGTGGTAGCTAGCGGGAACGCAGATACGCAGTATTTT. Protein sequence: CSVVASGNADTQYF.

This chain joins TRBV27 and TRBJ1-1, with D tentatively TRBD1 (6 bases). The germline V gene encodes CDR1 MNHEY and CDR2 SMNVEV (reference sequence). V was cut by 5 bases and J by 0 bases, with 10 bases left in between. CDR3 length equals 14 residues. CDR3 bases: TGTGCCAGCAGTCGGAGGGGGATGAACACTGAAGCTTTCTTT. It encodes CASSRRGMNTEAFF.

This chain uses TRBV7-9 with TRBJ1-6; TRBD1 matches 7 bases. Per germline, CDR1 SEHNR and CDR2 FQNEAQ (reference sequence). V trimming: 4 bases; J trimming: 9 bases; junction bases outside the gene matches: 3. CDR3 length: 13 amino acids. CDR3 sequence: CASSSPGGSPLHF. The CDR3 region has the DNA TGTGCCAGCAGCTCCCCAGGGGGTTCACCCCTCCACTTT.

This clonotype was counted only a few times. The chain has TRBV7-2 and TRBJ2-5; no reliable D call. The CDR3 consists of 13 residues. Trimming shortened V by 5 bases and J by 3 bases, and 10 bases separated the two germline ends. Germline CDR1 and CDR2: SGHTA and FQGNSA. The CDR3 loop reads CASSRYLEETQYF. DNA of the CDR3: TGTGCCAGCAGCCGCTACCTGGAAGAGACCCAGTACTTC. The whole variable domain, remainder taken from reference TRBV7-2 and TRBJ2-5, is GAGVSQSPSNKVTEKGKDVELRCDPISGHTALYWYRQSLGQGLEFLIYFQGNSAPDKSGLPSDRFSAERTGGSVSTLTIQRTQQEDSAVYLCASSRYLEETQYFGPGTRLLVL.

The chain has TRBV12-3 or TRBV12-4 and TRBJ2-5; D is possibly TRBD1 or TRBD2 (5 bases each). This CDR3 comprises 16 residues. V gave up 1 base and J gave up 0 bases, with 12 bases separating them. CDR3 sequence reads: CASSLVKEGNQETQYF. CDR3 bases: TGTGCCAGCAGTTTAGTCAAAGAGGGGAACCAAGAGACCCAGTACTTC.

This clonotype is a singleton in its sample. V gene TRBV6-4 combines with J gene TRBJ2-1, with 7 positions matching TRBD1. CDR1 and CDR2 (germline): MRHNA, SNTAGT. Germline trimming cut 5 bases from V and 6 bases from J; bases unmatched to any gene: 4. This CDR3 is built from 13 residues. In DNA, the CDR3 is TGTGCCAGCAGTCGGGACAGAATCAATGAGCAGTTCTTC. Its protein product is CASSRDRINEQFF.

The chain joins TRBV10-3 to TRBJ1-1; unclear D gene. The germline V and J ends were trimmed by 9 bases and 3 bases, with 8 bases remaining between them. The germline CDR1 and CDR2 sequences are ENHRY and SYGVKD. The CDR3 has 11 residues. CDR3 protein: CAILGDTEAFF. In DNA, the CDR3 is TGTGCCATACTAGGAGACACTGAAGCTTTCTTT.

V is TRBV29-1 and J is TRBJ2-2; D gene uncertain. Per germline, CDR1 SQVTM and CDR2 ANQGSEA. There are 14 residues in the CDR3. Trimming pared 1 base from V and 0 bases from J, leaving 6 bases between. CDR3 coding DNA: TGCAGCGTTGAAGGTTGGTCGAACACCGGGGAGCTGTTTTTT. Protein sequence: CSVEGWSNTGELFF.

This clonotype was seen more than once but under ten times. The rearrangement uses TRBV6-4 and TRBJ1-2; 7 bases align to TRBD1. The CDR3 extends over 16 amino acids. The germline gives CDR1 MRHNA, CDR2 SNTAGT. The V segment lost 0 bases and the J segment 5 bases; nucleotides outside the gene matches: 9. DNA of the CDR3: TGTGCCAGCAGTGACTCGAAAGGGACAGCCGGGTATGGCTACACCTTC. Translated: CASSDSKGTAGYGYTF.